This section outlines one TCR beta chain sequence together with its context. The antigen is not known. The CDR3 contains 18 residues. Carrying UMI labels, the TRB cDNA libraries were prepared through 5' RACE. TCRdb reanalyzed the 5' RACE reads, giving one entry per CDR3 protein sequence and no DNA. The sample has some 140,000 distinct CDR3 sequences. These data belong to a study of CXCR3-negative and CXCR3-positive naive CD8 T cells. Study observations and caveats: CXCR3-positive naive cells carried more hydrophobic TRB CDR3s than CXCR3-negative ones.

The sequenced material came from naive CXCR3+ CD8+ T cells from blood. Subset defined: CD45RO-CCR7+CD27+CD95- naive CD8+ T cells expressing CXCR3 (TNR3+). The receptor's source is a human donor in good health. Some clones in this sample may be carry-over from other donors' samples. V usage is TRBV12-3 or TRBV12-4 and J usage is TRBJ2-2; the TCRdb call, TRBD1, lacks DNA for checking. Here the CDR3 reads CASSLPPGTPTDTGELFF.